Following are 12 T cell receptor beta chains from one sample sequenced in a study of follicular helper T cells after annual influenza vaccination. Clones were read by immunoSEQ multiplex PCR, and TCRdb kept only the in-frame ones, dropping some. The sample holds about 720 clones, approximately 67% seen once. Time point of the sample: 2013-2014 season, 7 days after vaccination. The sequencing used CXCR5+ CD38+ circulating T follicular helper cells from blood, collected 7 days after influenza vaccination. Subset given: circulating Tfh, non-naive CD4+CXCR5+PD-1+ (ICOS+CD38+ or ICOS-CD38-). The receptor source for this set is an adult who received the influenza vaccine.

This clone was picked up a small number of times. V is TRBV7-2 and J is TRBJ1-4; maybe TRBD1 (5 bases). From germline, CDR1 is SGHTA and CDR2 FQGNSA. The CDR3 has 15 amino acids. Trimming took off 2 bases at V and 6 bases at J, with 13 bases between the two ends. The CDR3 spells CASSLTGRWDEKLFF. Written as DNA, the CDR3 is TGTGCCAGCAGCTTAACGGGACGTTGGGATGAAAAACTGTTTTTT.

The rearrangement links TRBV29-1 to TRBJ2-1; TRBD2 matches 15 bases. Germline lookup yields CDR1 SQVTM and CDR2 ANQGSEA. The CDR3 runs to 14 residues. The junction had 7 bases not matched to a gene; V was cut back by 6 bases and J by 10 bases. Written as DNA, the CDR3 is TGCAGCGTCAGGACTAGCGGGAGGGCTGGCGAGCAGTTCTTC. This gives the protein CSVRTSGRAGEQFF.

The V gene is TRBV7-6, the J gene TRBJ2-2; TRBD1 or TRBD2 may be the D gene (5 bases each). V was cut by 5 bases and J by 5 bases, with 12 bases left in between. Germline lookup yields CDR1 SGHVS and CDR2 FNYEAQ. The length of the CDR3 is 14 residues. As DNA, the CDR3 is TGTGCCAGCAGCGCCGGGACCCCTACCGGGGAGCTGTTTTTT. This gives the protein CASSAGTPTGELFF.

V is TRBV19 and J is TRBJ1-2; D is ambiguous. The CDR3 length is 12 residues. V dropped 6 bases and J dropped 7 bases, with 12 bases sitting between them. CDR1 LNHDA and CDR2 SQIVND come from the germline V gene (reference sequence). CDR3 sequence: CASRVAQAGYTF. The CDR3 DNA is TGTGCCAGTAGGGTCGCGCAGGCTGGCTACACCTTC.

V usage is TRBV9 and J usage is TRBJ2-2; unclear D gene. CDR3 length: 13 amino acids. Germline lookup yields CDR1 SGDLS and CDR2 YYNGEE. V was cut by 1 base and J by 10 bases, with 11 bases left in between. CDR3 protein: CASSVYSNTELFF. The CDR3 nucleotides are TGTGCCAGCAGCGTATACAGCAACACGGAGCTGTTTTTT. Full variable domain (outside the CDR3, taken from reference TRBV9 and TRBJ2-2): DSGVTQTPKHLITATGQRVTLRCSPRSGDLSVYWYQQSLDQGLQFLIQYYNGEERAKGNILERFSAQQFPDLHSELNLSSLELGDSALYFCASSVYSNTELFFGEGSRLTVL.

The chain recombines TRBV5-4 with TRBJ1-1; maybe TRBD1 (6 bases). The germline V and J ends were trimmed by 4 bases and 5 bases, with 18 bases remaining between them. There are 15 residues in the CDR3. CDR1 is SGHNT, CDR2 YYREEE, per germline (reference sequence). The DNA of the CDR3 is TGTGCCAGCAGCCGTACGGGAAGGGGGAGGACTGAAGCTTTCTTT. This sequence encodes CASSRTGRGRTEAFF.

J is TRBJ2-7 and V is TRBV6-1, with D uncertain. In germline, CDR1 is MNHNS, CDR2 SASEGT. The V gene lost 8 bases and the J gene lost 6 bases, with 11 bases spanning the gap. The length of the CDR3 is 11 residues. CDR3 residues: CASLDFVEQYF. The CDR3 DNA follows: TGTGCCAGCCTCGACTTTGTCGAGCAGTACTTC.

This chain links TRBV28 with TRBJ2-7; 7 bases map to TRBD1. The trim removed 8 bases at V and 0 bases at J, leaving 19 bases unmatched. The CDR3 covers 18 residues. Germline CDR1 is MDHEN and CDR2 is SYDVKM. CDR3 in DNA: TGTGCCAGCCCCCCTAATCCGGGACAGATGTCGAGCTCCTACGAGCAGTACTTC. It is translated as CASPPNPGQMSSSYEQYF.

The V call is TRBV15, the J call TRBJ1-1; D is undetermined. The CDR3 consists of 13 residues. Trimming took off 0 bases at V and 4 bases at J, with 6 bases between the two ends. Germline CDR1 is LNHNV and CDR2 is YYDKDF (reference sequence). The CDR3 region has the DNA TGTGCCACCAGCAGAGAAACAGTCACTGAAGCTTTCTTT. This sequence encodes CATSRETVTEAFF. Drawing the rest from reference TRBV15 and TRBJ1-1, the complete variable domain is DAMVIQNPRYQVTQFGKPVTLSCSQTLNHNVMYWYQQKSSQAPKLLFHYYDKDFNNEADTPDNFQSRRPNTSFCFLDIRSPGLGDTAMYLCATSRETVTEAFFGQGTRLTVV.

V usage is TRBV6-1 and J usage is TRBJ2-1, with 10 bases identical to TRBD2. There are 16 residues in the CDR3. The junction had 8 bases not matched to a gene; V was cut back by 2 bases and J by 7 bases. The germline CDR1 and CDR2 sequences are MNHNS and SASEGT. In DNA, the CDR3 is TGTGCCAGCAGTGAATGGGGAACTAGCGGGAAGAATGAGCAGTTCTTC. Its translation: CASSEWGTSGKNEQFF.

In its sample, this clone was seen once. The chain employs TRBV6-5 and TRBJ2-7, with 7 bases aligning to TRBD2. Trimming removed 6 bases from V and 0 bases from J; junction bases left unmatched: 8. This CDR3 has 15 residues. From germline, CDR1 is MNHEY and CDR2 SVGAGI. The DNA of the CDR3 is TGTGCCAGCAGCCTCGACTGGACTAGCTCCTACGAGCAGTACTTC. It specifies CASSLDWTSSYEQYF.

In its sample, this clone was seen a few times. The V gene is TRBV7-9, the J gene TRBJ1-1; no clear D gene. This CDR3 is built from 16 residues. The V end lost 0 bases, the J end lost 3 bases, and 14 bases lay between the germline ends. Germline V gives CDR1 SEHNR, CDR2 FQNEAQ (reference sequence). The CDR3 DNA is TGTGCCAGCAGCTTAGCGGTCCGTCTACCGTACACTGAAGCTTTCTTT. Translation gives CASSLAVRLPYTEAFF.